One sample yielded the 11 T cell receptor beta chains listed below, sequenced in a study of blood T cell repertoires in COVID-19. Using immunoSEQ multiplex PCR, the repertoire was profiled, and TCRdb retains in-frame clones only, with some absent. The profile shows a few hundred thousand clones, roughly 90% of them singletons. The sample taken for sequencing was peripheral blood. These TCRs come from a man between 18 and 29 years old who had recovered from COVID-19.

The chain employs TRBV5-8 and TRBJ1-5, with TRBD1 as a possible D gene (6 bases). The CDR3 loop spans 16 amino acids. The germline CDR1 and CDR2 sequences are SGHTS and YDEGEE. Trimming took 3 bases from V and 0 from J, leaving 13 bases between them. CDR3 sequence (DNA): TGTGCCAGCAGCTATTACCACAGGGTTAGCAATCAGCCCCAGCATTTT. Encoded protein: CASSYYHRVSNQPQHF.

The V gene is TRBV25-1, the J gene TRBJ1-1; D remains unclear. Germline V gene data show CDR1 as MGHDK and CDR2 as SYGVNS. Trimming pared 0 bases from V and 11 bases from J, leaving 10 bases between. The length of the CDR3 is 12 residues. For the CDR3, the DNA is TGTGCCAGCAGTGAATATCGGGGATACGCTTTCTTT. This encodes CASSEYRGYAFF.

This clone came up once. The chain employs TRBV5-4 and TRBJ1-4; D remains unclear. This CDR3 spans 13 amino acids. Germline CDR1 is SGHNT and CDR2 is YYREEE (reference sequence). Trimming removed 0 bases at V and 5 bases at J, with 5 bases between. CDR3: CASSLGTNEKLFF. DNA for the CDR3: TGTGCCAGCAGCTTGGGAACAAATGAAAAACTGTTTTTT.

The V and J genes are TRBV7-8 and TRBJ2-6, with TRBD2 identical over 11 bases. The CDR3 totals 19 residues. CDR1 is SGHVS, CDR2 FQNEAQ, per germline. Trimming removed 0 bases from V and 1 base from J; junction bases left unmatched: 5. The CDR3 spells CASSLALVAGGSGANVLTF. The DNA of the CDR3 is TGTGCCAGCAGCTTAGCGCTGGTAGCGGGAGGGTCTGGGGCCAACGTCCTGACTTTC.

The chain recombines TRBV28 with TRBJ2-3; tentative D call: TRBD2 (6 bases). The CDR3 is made up of 17 amino acids. Trimming left V 5 bases short and J 3 bases short, with 21 bases between. Germline V gene sequence: CDR1 MDHEN, CDR2 SYDVKM. CDR3 in amino acids: CASSPLPGGGGTDTQYF. The CDR3 DNA sequence: TGTGCCAGCAGTCCCCTCCCTGGGGGAGGTGGGACAGATACGCAGTATTTT.

This chain joins TRBV7-9 and TRBJ1-6; 10 nucleotides agree with TRBD1. V shed 5 bases, J shed 5 bases, and the junction held 6 bases outside the gene matches. CDR3 length equals 16 residues. CDR1 is SEHNR, CDR2 FQNEAQ, per germline (reference sequence). The CDR3 region is CASSPRGQGNNSPLHF. CDR3 bases: TGTGCCAGCAGCCCCCGGGGACAGGGGAATAATTCACCCCTCCACTTT. Combining the CDR3 with reference TRBV7-9 and TRBJ1-6 gives the whole variable domain DTGVSQNPRHKITKRGQNVTFRCDPISEHNRLYWYRQTLGQGPEFLTYFQNEAQLEKSRLLSDRFSAERPKGSFSTLEIQRTEQGDSAMYLCASSPRGQGNNSPLHFGNGTRLTVT.

The J gene is TRBJ2-7, the V gene TRBV19, with TRBD1 as a possible D gene (6 bases). This CDR3 is 13 amino acids long. With 3 bases removed from V and 6 bases from J, the gap between germline ends came to 12 bases. Germline V gene data show CDR1 as LNHDA and CDR2 as SQIVND (reference sequence). The CDR3 nucleotides are TGTGCCAGTAGTATGTTCGAACAGGGCGAGCAGTACTTC. This codes for CASSMFEQGEQYF.

V usage is TRBV6-2 or TRBV6-3 and J usage is TRBJ2-2; the D gene is possibly TRBD1 (6 bases). V was cut by 6 bases and J by 4 bases, with 21 bases left in between. The CDR3 spans 17 residues. Germline CDR1 is MNHEY and CDR2 is SVGEGT. CDR3 nucleotide sequence: TGTGCCAGCAGCCGGATTGTACAGGGATACCCCACCGGGGAGCTGTTTTTT. It translates to CASSRIVQGYPTGELFF.

The rearrangement links TRBV4-1 to TRBJ1-1; possibly TRBD1 for D (6 bases). Trimming removed 5 bases from V and 6 bases from J, with 22 bases in between. The CDR3 is made up of 16 amino acids. Germline V gene data show CDR1 as MGHRA and CDR2 as YSYEKL. CDR3 DNA: TGCGCCAGCAGCTTCGACCCTCAGGGGAATAGGGCTGAAGCTTTCTTT. Encoded protein: CASSFDPQGNRAEAFF.

This clone was seen a few times. The chain has TRBV2 and TRBJ1-1; possibly TRBD1 for D (6 bases). CDR3 length: 15 amino acids. Looked up from germline, CDR1 is SNHLY and CDR2 is FYNNEI. V was pared by 6 bases and J by 0 bases, with 14 bases between. CDR3 loop: CASRGQLTLNTEAFF. The CDR3 nucleotides read TGTGCCAGCAGAGGACAGCTTACCTTGAACACTGAAGCTTTCTTT.

The rearrangement links TRBV18 to TRBJ1-3; D is unclear. V was cut by 6 bases and J by 0 bases, with 15 bases left in between. This CDR3 region has 16 residues. In germline, CDR1 is KGHSH, CDR2 LQKENI. The CDR3, as DNA: TGTGCCAGCTCCTCAACTGCCCCGAACTCTGGAAACACCATATATTTT. Translated: CASSSTAPNSGNTIYF.